The text below deals with one T cell receptor (beta chain). The repertoire was sequenced with immunoSEQ multiplex PCR; TCRdb's copy has only in-frame clones and lacks some. In the table there are roughly 180,000 clones, about 83% of which are singletons. This entry comes from a study of blood T cell repertoires in COVID-19. Study at large: Nucleic acid was either cDNA or gDNA, and it came from T cells, B-cell-depleted T cells, or PBMCs.

The V segment lost 10 bases and the J segment 9 bases; nucleotides outside the gene matches: 10. This CDR3 comprises 12 residues. The germline gives CDR1 MDHEN, CDR2 SYDVKM. The TCR was taken from a man aged 35-49 years who had recovered from COVID-19. This chain links TRBV28 with TRBJ2-7; 9 nucleotides agree with TRBD2. Specimen: peripheral blood. CDR3 protein: CATGTSYRVQYF. The CDR3 nucleotides are TGTGCCACCGGGACTAGCTATCGGGTGCAGTACTTC.